This T cell receptor beta chain was recorded in a study of cytomegalovirus exposure and HLA in healthy donors. The donors, nominally healthy at sampling, likely had unrecorded immune exposures. Turning to this clone: Antigen: not known.

Whole-study findings and limits: The study carried out a later analysis of TCR beta sequences. It associated some 18,000 of them with specific HLA alleles at a false discovery rate of 0.05. Available immune exposure information was restricted to CMV serostatus only. Productive status was seen about 87% or about 30% of the time for most TCR beta V segments in an earlier analysis.

PCR was performed using 60 Vbeta and 13 Jbeta primers. Assay: immunoSEQ multiplex PCR; the TCRdb copy retains only in-frame clones and omits some. Among 120,000 or so clones listed, 60% to 85% were seen once. Sequenced material: PBMCs. This clonotype was sampled from a man under 40 in good health and CMV-seronegative.

The CDR3 DNA sequence: TGTGCCAGCAGCCCGACAGGGCCGGGAAACACCATATATTTT. Its translation is CASSPTGPGNTIYF. This chain joins TRBV11-2 and TRBJ1-3; 7 bases match TRBD1. This CDR3 contains 14 residues. Trimming cost V 5 bases and J 4 bases; bases outside gene matches: 5. Per the germline V gene, CDR1 is SGHAT and CDR2 is FQNNGV.